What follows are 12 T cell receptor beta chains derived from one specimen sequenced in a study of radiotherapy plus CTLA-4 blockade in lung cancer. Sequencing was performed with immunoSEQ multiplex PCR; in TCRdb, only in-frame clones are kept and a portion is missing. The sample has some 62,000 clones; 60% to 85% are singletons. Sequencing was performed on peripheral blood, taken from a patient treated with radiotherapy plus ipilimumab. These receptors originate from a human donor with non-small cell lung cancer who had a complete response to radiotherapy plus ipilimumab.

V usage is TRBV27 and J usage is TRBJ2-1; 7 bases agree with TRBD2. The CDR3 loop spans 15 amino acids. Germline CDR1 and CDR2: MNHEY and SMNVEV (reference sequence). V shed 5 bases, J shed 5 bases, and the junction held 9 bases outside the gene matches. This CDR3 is CASSTRLAGNNEQFF. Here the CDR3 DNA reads TGTGCCAGCAGTACGAGACTAGCAGGAAACAATGAGCAGTTCTTC.

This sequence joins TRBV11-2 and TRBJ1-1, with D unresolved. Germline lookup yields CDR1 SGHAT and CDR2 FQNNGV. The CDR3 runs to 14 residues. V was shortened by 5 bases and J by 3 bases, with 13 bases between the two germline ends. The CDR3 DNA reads TGTGCCAGCAGCACTTTGGAGGGAGACACTGAAGCTTTCTTT. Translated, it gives CASSTLEGDTEAFF.

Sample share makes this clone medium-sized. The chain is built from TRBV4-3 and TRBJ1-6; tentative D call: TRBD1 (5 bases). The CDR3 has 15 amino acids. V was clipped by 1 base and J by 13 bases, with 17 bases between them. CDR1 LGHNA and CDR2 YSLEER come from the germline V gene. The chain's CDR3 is CASSQASQGVDPLHF. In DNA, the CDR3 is TGCGCCAGCAGCCAAGCTTCCCAGGGAGTGGACCCCCTCCACTTT.

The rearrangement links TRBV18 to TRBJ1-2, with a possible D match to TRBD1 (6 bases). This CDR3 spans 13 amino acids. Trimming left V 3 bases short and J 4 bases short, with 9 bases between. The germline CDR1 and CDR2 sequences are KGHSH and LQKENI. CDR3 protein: CASSPGGGYGYTF. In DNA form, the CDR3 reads TGTGCCAGCTCACCGGGAGGGGGCTATGGCTACACCTTC.

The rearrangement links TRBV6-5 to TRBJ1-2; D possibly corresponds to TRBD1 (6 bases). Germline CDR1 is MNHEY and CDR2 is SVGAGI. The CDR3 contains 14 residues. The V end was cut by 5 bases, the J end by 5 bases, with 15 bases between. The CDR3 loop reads CASSHRQALYGYTF. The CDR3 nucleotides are TGTGCCAGCAGTCACCGACAGGCCCTGTATGGCTACACCTTC.

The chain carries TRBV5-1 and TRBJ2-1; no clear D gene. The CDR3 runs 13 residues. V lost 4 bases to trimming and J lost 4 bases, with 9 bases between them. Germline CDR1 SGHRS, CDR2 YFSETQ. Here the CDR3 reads CASSAGSYNEQFF. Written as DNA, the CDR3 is TGCGCCAGCAGCGCCGGCAGTTACAATGAGCAGTTCTTC. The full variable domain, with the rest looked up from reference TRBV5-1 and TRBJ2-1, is KAGVTQTPRYLIKTRGQQVTLSCSPISGHRSVSWYQQTPGQGLQFLFEYFSETQRNKGNFPGRFSGRQFSNSRSEMNVSTLELGDSALYLCASSAGSYNEQFFGPGTRLTVL.

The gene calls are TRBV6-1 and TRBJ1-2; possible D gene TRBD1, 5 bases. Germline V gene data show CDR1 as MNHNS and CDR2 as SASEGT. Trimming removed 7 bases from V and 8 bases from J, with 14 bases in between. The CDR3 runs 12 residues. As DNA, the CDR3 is TGTGCCAGCACGAAGAGGAGGGGCGGCTACACCTTC. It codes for CASTKRRGGYTF.

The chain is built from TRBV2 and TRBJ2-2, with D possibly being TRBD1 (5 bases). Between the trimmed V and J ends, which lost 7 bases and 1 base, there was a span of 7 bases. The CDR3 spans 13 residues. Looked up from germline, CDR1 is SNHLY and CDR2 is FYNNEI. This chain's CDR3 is CASTRENTGELFF. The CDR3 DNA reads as TGTGCCAGCACCAGGGAGAACACCGGGGAGCTGTTTTTT.

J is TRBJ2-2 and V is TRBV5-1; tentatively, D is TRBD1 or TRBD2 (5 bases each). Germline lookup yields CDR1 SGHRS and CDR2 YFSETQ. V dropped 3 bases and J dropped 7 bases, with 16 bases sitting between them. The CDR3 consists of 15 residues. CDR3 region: CASSSTGAGGGELFF. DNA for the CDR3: TGCGCCAGCAGCTCTACCGGGGCTGGGGGCGGGGAGCTGTTTTTT.

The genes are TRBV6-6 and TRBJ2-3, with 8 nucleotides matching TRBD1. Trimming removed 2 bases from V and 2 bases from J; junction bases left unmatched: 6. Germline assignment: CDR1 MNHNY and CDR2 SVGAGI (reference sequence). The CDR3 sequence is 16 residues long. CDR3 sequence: CASSYAGQDNTDTQYF. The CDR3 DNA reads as TGTGCCAGCAGTTACGCGGGACAGGACAACACAGATACGCAGTATTTT.

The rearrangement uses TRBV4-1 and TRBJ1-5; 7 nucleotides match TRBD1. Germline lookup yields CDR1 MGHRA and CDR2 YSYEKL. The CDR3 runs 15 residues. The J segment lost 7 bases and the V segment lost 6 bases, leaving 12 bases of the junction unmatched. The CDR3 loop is CASSLGDSLKQPQHF. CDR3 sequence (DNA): TGCGCCAGCAGTCTTGGGGACAGTTTAAAACAGCCCCAGCATTTT.

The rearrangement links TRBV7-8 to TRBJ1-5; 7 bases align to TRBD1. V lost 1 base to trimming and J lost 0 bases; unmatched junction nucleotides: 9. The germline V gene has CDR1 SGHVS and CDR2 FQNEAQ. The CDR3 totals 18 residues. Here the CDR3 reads CASSLVRGGGDSNQPQHF. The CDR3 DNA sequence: TGTGCCAGCAGCTTAGTCAGGGGGGGCGGCGATAGCAATCAGCCCCAGCATTTT.